This TCR beta chain is from a study of low-dose radiotherapy and immunotherapy resistance in tumors. Study context: On an every-two-weeks schedule, patients received intravenous nivolumab 240 mg, along with ipilimumab 1 mg/kg every six weeks. Each two-week cycle included intravenous cyclophosphamide 200 mg/m2, given one day before radiation and immunotherapy. Patients took oral aspirin 300 mg daily for four cycles from cycle 1 day 1.

Germline V gene sequence: CDR1 MGHDK, CDR2 SYGVNS. The CDR3 length is 18 residues. V dropped 3 bases and J dropped 0 bases, with 20 bases sitting between them. At least ten counts were recorded for this clonotype. Alpha and beta chains were covered, as first-strand cDNA relied on TRAV- and TRBV-specific primers. The TCRs were subjected to amplification over approximately 19 PCR cycles employing a constant-region primer in conjunction with a V-primer adapter. Each CDR3 protein is one row after TCRdb ran MiXCR on the reads. The table shows 95,000 to 100,000 distinct CDR3 sequences, with about a fifth occurring only once. Time point in this sample: after trial treatment. The treatment was: LDRT plus nivolumab, ipilimumab, low-dose cyclophosphamide and aspirin (RACIN trial). The therapy administered to donors comprised nivolumab, ipilimumab, aspirin, low-dose cyclophosphamide and low-dose radiotherapy.

V usage is TRBV25-1 and J usage is TRBJ1-1, with a tentative D call TRBD1 (5 bases). The sequences come from PBMCs, collected after low-dose radiotherapy plus immunotherapy. The clonotype originates from a male donor with prostate cancer. The CDR3 reads CASSDTTGATSMNTEAFF. CDR3 DNA: TGTGCCAGCAGTGATACTACCGGGGCCACTTCCATGAACACTGAAGCTTTCTTT.